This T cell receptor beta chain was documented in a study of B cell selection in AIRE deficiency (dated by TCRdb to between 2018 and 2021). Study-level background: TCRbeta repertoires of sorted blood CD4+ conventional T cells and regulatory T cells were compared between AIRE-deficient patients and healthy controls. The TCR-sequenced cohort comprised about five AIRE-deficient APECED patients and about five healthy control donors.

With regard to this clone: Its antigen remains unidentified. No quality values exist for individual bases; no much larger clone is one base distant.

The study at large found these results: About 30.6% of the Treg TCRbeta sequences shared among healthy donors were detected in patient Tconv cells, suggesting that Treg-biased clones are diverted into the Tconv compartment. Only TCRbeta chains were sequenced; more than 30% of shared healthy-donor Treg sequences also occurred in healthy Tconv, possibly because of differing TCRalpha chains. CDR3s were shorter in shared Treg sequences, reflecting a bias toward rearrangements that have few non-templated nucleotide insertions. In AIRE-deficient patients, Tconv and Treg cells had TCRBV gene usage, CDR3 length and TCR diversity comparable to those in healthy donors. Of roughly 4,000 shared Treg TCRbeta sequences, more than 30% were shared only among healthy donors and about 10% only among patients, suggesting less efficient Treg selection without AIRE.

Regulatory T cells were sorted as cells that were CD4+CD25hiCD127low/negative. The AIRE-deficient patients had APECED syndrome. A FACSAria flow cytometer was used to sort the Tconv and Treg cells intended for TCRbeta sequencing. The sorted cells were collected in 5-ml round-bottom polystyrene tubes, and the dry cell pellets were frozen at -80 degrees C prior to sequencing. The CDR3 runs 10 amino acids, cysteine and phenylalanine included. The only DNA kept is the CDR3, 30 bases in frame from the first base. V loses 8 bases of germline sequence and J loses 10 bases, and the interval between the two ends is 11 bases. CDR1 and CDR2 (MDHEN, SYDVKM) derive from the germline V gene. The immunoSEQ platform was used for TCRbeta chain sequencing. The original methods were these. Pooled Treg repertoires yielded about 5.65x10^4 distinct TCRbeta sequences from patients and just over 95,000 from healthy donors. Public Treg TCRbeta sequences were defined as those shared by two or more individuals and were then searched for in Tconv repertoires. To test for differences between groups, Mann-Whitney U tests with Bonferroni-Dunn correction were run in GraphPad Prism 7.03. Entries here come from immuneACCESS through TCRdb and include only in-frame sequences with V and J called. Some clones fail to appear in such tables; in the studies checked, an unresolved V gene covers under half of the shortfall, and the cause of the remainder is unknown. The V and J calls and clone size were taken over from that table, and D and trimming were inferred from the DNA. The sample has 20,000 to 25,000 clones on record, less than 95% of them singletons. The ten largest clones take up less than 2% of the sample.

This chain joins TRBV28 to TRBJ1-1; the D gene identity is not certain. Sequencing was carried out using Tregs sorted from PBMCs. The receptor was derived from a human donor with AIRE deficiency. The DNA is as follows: TGTGCCAGCTCGCGAGTGAGAGCTTTCTTT. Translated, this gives CASSRVRAFF.